This entry lists 10 T cell receptor beta chains sequenced from one sample in a study of regulatory T cells in long-lasting Graves disease. Time point reported: persistent/refractory GD, antithyroid drugs over 5 years with positive TRAb. PBMC-derived RNA was used for the TCR library. Arm-PCR of CDR3 regions with iRepertoire HTBI primers generated TCR beta libraries. TCRdb re-analysed the multiplex PCR reads in MiXCR, keeping a single row per CDR3 protein. The repertoire holds about 660,000 distinct CDR3 sequences, with 25% to 30% as singletons. The sample consisted of peripheral blood mononuclear cells (PBMCs), taken when the disease was refractory, from a patient treated with antithyroid drugs. The receptors originated from a female donor with Graves disease.

The V call is TRBV29-1, the J call TRBJ2-6, with D uncertain. The CDR3 covers 14 residues. The ends were cut back, 2 bases at V and 2 bases at J, with 7 bases in the middle. CDR1 SQVTM and CDR2 ANQGSEA come from the germline V gene. The CDR3: CSVESETGANVLTF. As DNA, the CDR3 is TGCAGCGTTGAATCGGAGACTGGGGCCAACGTCCTGACTTTC.

This clonotype has a single count. This chain links TRBV6-5 with TRBJ2-5; 8 bases align to TRBD1. The V gene's germline CDR1 is MNHEY and CDR2 SVGAGI. This CDR3 has 16 amino acids. V lost 3 bases to trimming and J lost 2 bases; unmatched junction nucleotides: 8. The CDR3 region has the DNA TGTGCCAGCAGTTATGCGCAGGGGGCAATACAAGAGACCCAGTACTTC. This gives the protein CASSYAQGAIQETQYF.

The chain recombines TRBV12-5 with TRBJ2-1, with 8 bases matching TRBD2. V lost 5 bases, J lost 1 base, and 10 bases stayed unmatched. Germline loops: CDR1 LGHNT, CDR2 FRNRAP. The CDR3 is 17 amino acids. The CDR3: CASGRPGLAGSYNEQFF. The CDR3 DNA is TGTGCTAGTGGTCGACCGGGTCTAGCGGGTTCCTACAATGAGCAGTTCTTC.

On this clonotype itself: One end of the junction varies from germline; a read error may be responsible. The chain joins TRBV6-1 to TRBJ1-5; D is unresolved. This CDR3 has 16 residues. Germline lookup yields CDR1 MNHNS and CDR2 SASEGT. CDR3 DNA: TGTGGCAGCAGTGAAGCGCTCATGGGGTCGGGTAAGCCCCAGCATTTT. Protein: CGSSEALMGSGKPQHF.

The chain carries TRBV2 and TRBJ2-1; perhaps D is TRBD1 or TRBD2 (5 bases each). Trimming cost V 6 bases and J 8 bases, with 11 bases left between them. Germline V gene data show CDR1 as SNHLY and CDR2 as FYNNEI. The CDR3 length is 12 residues. The CDR3 region is CASRAPGHEQFF. For the CDR3, the DNA is TGTGCCAGCAGGGCACCGGGACATGAGCAGTTCTTC.

About this clonotype itself: The missing conserved phenylalanine or tryptophan at the end of this CDR3 makes a read error likely. V gene TRBV27 combines with J gene TRBJ2-2; D is ambiguous. This CDR3 is built from 13 residues. V shed 3 bases and J shed 5 bases, with 7 bases lying between them. Germline V lookup: CDR1 MNHEY, CDR2 SMNVEV (reference sequence). Written as DNA, the CDR3 is TGTGCCAGCAGTTTTGGGTTAACCGGGGAGCTGTTTCTT. It yields the protein CASSFGLTGELFL.

This clonotype was observed a few times. V gene TRBV12-5 combines with J gene TRBJ1-1; a weak D match, TRBD1 (5 bases). Looked up from germline, CDR1 is LGHNT and CDR2 is FRNRAP. The CDR3 runs to 14 residues. The V end was cut by 0 bases, the J end by 6 bases, with 11 bases between. CDR3 sequence: CASGLVLGGSEAFF. The CDR3 DNA sequence: TGTGCTAGTGGTTTGGTACTCGGGGGATCTGAAGCTTTCTTT.

J is TRBJ2-1 and V is TRBV7-2, with 10 bases aligning to TRBD2. The germline gives CDR1 SGHTA, CDR2 FQGNSA. The V gene end was trimmed by 3 bases and the J gene end by 6 bases; junction bases not matched to a gene: 5. This CDR3 has 15 amino acids. Written as DNA, the CDR3 is TGTGCCAGCAGCTTTAGCGGGGGGTGGGCCAATGAGCAGTTCTTC. Translation gives CASSFSGGWANEQFF.

There are a few counts of this clonotype. The J gene is TRBJ1-6, the V gene TRBV15; D remains unclear. V was trimmed by 1 base and J by 0 bases, leaving 10 bases between them. Germline assignment: CDR1 LNHNV and CDR2 YYDKDF (reference sequence). This CDR3 is 17 amino acids long. The CDR3 coding sequence is TGTGCCACCAGCAGAGTCAGCAGGAGCTCCTATAATTCACCCCTCCACTTT. It yields the protein CATSRVSRSSYNSPLHF.

This chain uses TRBV30 with TRBJ1-2; D gene uncertain. CDR1 and CDR2 from the germline V gene are GTSNPN and SVGIG (reference sequence). The germline V and J ends were trimmed by 1 base and 1 base, with 7 bases remaining between them. The CDR3 is 13 residues long. The CDR3 nucleotides are TGTGCCTGGAGTGGGAGAATTAACTATGGCTACACCTTC. It specifies CAWSGRINYGYTF.